This T cell receptor (beta chain) was captured in a study of OX40 agonist ivuxolimab in advanced cancers. The junction had 3 bases not matched to a gene; V was cut back by 3 bases and J by 2 bases. Germline loops: CDR1 LNHDA, CDR2 SQIVND (reference sequence). The CDR3 extends over 16 amino acids. The method was immunoSEQ multiplex PCR; TCRdb's version includes in-frame clones alone and lacks a portion of them. The sample consists of about 72,000 clones, less than 90% of them appearing once. J is TRBJ2-6 and V is TRBV19, with 8 bases identical to TRBD2. This sequence was found in an adult with an advanced solid tumor such as melanoma, head and neck, liver or kidney cancer. Sequenced here: CD4+ or CD8+ T cells sorted from blood, sampled in a trial of the OX40 agonist ivuxolimab. The CDR3, as DNA: TGTGCCAGTAGTATTAGCGGGGCGGCTGGGGCCAACGTCCTGACTTTC. Translated: CASSISGAAGANVLTF.